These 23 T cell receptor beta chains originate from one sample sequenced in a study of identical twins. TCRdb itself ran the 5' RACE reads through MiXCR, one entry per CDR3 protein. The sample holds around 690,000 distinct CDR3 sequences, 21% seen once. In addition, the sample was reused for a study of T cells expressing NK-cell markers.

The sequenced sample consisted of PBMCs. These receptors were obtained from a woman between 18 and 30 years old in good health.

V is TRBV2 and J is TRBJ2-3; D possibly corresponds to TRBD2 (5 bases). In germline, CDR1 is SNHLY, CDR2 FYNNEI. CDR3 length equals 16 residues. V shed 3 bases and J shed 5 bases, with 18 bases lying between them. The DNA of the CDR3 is TGTGCCAGCAGTGAGAGGCCTAGCTGGGATGAAGATACGCAGTATTTT. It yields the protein CASSERPSWDEDTQYF.

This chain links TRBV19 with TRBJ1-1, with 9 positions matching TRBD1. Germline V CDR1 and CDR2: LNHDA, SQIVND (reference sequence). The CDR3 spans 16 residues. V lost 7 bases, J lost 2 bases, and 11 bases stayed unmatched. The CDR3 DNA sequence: TGTGCCAGTACCAAACCCCCGGGACAGGGAAACACTGAAGCTTTCTTT. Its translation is CASTKPPGQGNTEAFF.

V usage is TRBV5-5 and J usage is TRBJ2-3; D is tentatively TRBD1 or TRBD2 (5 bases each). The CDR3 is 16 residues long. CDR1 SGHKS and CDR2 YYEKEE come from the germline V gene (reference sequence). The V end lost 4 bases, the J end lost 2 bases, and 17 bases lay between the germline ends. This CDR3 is CASSRAGDHTTDTQYF. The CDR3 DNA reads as TGTGCCAGCAGCCGAGCCGGGGACCATACCACAGATACGCAGTATTTT.

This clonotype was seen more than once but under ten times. The CDR3, as DNA: TGTGCCAGCAGCCAGAGCTCGCGTGAGCAGTTCTTC. It encodes CASSQSSREQFF. The chain combines TRBV3-1 with TRBJ2-1, with no clear D. Trimming stripped 3 bases from V and 9 bases from J, with 9 bases between. The germline CDR1 and CDR2 sequences are LGHDT and YNNKEL (reference sequence). This CDR3 comprises 12 residues.

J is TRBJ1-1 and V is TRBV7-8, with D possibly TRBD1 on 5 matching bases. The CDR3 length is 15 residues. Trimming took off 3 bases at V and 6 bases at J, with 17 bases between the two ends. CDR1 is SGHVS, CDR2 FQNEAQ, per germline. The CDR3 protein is CASSFEIQGRPEAFF. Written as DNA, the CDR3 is TGTGCCAGCAGCTTTGAAATCCAGGGAAGACCTGAAGCTTTCTTT.

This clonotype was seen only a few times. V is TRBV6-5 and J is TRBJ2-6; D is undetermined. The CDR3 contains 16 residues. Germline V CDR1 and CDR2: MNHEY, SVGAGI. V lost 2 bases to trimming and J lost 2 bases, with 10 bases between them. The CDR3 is CASSYGINTGANVLTF. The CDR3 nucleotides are TGTGCCAGCAGTTACGGTATAAATACTGGGGCCAACGTCCTGACTTTC.

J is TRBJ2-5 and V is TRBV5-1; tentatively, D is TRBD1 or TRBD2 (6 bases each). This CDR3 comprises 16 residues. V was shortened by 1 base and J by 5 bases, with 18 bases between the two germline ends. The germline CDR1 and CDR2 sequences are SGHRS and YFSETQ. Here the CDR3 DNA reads TGCGCCAGCAGCTTGCGACTAGGGACACCGTCGGAGACCCAGTACTTC. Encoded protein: CASSLRLGTPSETQYF.

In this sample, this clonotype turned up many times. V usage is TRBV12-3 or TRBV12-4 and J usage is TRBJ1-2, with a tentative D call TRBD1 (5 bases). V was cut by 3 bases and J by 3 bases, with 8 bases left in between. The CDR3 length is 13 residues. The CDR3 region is CASSLGRDYGYTF. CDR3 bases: TGTGCCAGCAGTTTGGGCAGGGACTATGGCTACACCTTC.

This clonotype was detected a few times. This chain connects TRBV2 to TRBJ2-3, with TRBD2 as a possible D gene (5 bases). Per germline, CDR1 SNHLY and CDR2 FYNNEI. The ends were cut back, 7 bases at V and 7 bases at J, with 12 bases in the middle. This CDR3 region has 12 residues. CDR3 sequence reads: CASTEGRNTQYF. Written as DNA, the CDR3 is TGTGCCAGCACCGAGGGTCGAAATACGCAGTATTTT.

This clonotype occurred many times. The CDR3: CAWSQSGYEQYF. In nucleotides, the CDR3 is TGTGCCTGGAGTCAGTCCGGTTACGAGCAGTACTTC. This sequence joins TRBV30 and TRBJ2-7; D uncertain. The CDR3 sequence is 12 residues long. The germline V and J ends were trimmed by 2 bases and 4 bases, with 9 bases remaining between them. Germline V gives CDR1 GTSNPN, CDR2 SVGIG (reference sequence).

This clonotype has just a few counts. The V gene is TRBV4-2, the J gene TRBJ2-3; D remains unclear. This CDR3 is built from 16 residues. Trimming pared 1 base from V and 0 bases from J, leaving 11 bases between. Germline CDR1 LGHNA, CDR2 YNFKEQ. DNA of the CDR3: TGTGCCAGCAGCCAAGTGGAACGATTTAGCACAGATACGCAGTATTTT. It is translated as CASSQVERFSTDTQYF.

CDR3 region: CASSSTKAQTQYF. As DNA, the CDR3 is TGTGCCAGCAGTTCGACAAAAGCTCAGACCCAGTACTTC. The genes are TRBV12-3 or TRBV12-4 and TRBJ2-5; no reliable D call. The CDR3 sequence is 13 residues long. Trimming shortened V by 4 bases and J by 6 bases, and 12 bases separated the two germline ends.

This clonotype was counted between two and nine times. CDR3 coding DNA: TGTGCCAACAGACGGGGGACGAACACTGAAGCTTTCTTT. Its translation: CANRRGTNTEAFF. The chain employs TRBV10-3 and TRBJ1-1, with D tentatively TRBD1 (5 bases). Germline assignment: CDR1 ENHRY and CDR2 SYGVKD. The germline V and J ends were trimmed by 10 bases and 1 base, with 13 bases remaining between them. The CDR3 has 13 amino acids.

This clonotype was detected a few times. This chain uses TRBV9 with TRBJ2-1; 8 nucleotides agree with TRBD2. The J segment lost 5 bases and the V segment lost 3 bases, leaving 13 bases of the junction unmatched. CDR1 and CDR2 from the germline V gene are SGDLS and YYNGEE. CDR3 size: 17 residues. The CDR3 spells CASSGSGSGGSNNEQFF. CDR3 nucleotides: TGTGCCAGCAGCGGGTCGGGAAGCGGGGGATCTAACAATGAGCAGTTCTTC.

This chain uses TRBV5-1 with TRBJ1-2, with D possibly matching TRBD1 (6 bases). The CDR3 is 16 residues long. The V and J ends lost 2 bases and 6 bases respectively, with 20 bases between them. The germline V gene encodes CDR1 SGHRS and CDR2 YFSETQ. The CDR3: CASSFLEGDMGDGYTF. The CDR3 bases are TGCGCCAGCAGCTTCCTGGAGGGGGATATGGGGGATGGCTACACCTTC.

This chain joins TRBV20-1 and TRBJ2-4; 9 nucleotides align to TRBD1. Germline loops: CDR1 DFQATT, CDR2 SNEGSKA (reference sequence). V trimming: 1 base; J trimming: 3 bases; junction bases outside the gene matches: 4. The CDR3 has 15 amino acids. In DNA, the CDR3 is TGCAGTGCTAGAGGTGACAGGGGGATCAAAAACATTCAGTACTTC. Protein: CSARGDRGIKNIQYF.

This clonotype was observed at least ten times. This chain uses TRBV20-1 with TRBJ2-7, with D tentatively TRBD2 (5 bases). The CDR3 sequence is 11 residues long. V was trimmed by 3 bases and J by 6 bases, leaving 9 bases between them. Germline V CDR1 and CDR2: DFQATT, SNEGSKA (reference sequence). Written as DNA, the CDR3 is TGCAGTGCTAGTGATGGGAGCGAGCAGTACTTC. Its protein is CSASDGSEQYF.

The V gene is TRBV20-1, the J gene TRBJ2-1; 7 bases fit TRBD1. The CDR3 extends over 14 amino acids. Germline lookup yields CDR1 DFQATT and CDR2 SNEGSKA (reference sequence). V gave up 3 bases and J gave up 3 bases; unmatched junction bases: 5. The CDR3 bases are TGCAGTGCTAGTTCCCCAGGGGGCTACAATGAGCAGTTCTTC. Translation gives CSASSPGGYNEQFF.

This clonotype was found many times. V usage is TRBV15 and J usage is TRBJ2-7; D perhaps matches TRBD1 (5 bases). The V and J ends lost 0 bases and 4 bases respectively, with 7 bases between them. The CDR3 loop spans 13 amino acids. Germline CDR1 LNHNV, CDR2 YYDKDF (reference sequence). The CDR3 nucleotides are TGTGCCACCAGCAGAGATGACAGTTACGAGCAGTACTTC. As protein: CATSRDDSYEQYF. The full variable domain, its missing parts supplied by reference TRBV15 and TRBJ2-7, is DAMVIQNPRYQVTQFGKPVTLSCSQTLNHNVMYWYQQKSSQAPKLLFHYYDKDFNNEADTPDNFQSRRPNTSFCFLDIRSPGLGDTAMYLCATSRDDSYEQYFGPGTRLTVT.

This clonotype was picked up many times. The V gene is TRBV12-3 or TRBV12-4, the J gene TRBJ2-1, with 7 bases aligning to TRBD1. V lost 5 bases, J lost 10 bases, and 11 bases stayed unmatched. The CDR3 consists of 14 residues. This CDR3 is CASSTPTGLGEQFF. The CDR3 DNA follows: TGTGCCAGCAGTACCCCGACAGGGTTGGGGGAGCAGTTCTTC.

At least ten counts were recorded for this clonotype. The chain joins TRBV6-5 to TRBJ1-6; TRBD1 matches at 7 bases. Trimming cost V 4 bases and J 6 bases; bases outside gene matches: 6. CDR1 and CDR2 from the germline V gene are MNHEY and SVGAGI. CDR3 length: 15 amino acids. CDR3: CASSSLDRVNSPLHF. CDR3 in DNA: TGTGCCAGCAGTTCCCTCGACAGGGTTAATTCACCCCTCCACTTT.

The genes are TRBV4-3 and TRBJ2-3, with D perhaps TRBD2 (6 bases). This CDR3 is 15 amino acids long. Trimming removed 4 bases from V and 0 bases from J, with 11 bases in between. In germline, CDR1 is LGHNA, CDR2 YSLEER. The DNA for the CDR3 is TGCGCCAGCAGCCGCGGGGAAAGCAGCACAGATACGCAGTATTTT. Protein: CASSRGESSTDTQYF.

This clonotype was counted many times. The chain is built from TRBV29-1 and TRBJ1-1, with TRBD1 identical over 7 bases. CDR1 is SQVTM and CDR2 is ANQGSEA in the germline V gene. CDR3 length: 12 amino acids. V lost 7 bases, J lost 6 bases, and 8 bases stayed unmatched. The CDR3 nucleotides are TGCAGCGCAGTTAGACAGGGCTCTGAAGCTTTCTTT. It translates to CSAVRQGSEAFF.